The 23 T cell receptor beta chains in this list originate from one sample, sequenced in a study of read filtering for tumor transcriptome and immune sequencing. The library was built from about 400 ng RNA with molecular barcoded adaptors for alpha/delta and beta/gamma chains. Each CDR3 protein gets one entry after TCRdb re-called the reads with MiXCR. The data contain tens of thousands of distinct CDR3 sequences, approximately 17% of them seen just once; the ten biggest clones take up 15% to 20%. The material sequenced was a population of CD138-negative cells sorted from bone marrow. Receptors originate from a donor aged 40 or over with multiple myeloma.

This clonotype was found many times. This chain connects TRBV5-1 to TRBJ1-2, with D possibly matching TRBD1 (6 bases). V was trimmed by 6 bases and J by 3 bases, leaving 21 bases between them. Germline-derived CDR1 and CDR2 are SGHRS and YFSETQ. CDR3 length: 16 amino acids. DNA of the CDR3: TGCGCCAGCACCATTAGTCCGGGACATGGAGACTATGGCTACACCTTC. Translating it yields CASTISPGHGDYGYTF. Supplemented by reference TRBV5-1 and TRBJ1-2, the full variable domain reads KAGVTQTPRYLIKTRGQQVTLSCSPISGHRSVSWYQQTPGQGLQFLFEYFSETQRNKGNFPGRFSGRQFSNSRSEMNVSTLELGDSALYLCASTISPGHGDYGYTFGSGTRLTVV.

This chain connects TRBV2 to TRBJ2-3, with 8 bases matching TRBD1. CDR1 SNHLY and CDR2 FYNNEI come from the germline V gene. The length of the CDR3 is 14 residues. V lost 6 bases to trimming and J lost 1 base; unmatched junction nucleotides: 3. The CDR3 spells CASRTDRGTDTQYF. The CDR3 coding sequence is TGTGCCAGCAGAACGGACAGGGGCACAGATACGCAGTATTTT.

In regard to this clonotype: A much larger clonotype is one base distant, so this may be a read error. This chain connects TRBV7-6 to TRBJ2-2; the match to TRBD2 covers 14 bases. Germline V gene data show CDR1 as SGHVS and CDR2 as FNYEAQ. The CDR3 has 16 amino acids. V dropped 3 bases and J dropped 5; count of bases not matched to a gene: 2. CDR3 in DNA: TGTGCCAGCAGCTTGGGACTAGCGGGAGCGACCGGGGAGCTGTTTTTT. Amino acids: CASSLGLAGATGELFF.

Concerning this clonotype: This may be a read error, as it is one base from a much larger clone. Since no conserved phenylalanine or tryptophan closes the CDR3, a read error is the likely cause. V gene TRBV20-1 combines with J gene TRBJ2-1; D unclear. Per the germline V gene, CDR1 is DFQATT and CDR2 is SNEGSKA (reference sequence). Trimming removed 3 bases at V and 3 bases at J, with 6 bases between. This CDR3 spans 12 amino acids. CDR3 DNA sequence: TGCAGTGCTAGCCGGCTCTACAATGAGCAGTTCCTC. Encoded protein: CSASRLYNEQFL.

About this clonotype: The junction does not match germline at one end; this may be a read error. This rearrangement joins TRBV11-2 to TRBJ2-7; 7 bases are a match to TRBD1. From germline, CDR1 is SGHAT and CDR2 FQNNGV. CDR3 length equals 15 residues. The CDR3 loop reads CASSIRWTGAYGQYF. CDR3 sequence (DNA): TGTGCCAGCAGCATAAGGTGGACAGGAGCCTACGGGCAGTACTTC.

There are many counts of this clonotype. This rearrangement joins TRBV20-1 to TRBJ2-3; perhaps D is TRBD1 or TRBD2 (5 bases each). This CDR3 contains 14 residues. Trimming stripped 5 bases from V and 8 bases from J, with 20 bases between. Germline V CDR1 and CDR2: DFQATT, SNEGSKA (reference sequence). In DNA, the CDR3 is TGCAGTGCTCGCCGAGGGCAGGGAATTGGTACGCAGTATTTT. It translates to CSARRGQGIGTQYF.

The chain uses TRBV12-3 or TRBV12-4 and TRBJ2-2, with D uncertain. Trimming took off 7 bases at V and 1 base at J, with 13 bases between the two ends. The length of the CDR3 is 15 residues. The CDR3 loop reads CASTGKTGNTGELFF. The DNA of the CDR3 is TGTGCCAGCACCGGAAAGACCGGGAACACCGGGGAGCTGTTTTTT.

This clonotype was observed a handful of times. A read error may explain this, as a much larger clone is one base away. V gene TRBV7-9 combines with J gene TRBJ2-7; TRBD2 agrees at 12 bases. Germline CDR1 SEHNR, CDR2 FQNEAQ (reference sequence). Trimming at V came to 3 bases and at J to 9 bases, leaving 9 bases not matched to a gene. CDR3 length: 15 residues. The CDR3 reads CASSFTSGRFWGQYF. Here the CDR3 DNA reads TGTGCCAGCAGCTTTACTAGCGGGAGGTTTTGGGGGCAGTACTTC.

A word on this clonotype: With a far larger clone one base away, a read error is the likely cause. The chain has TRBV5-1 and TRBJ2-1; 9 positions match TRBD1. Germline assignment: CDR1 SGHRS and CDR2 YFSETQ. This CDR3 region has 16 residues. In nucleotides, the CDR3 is TGTGCCAGCAGCTCTATTACCGACAGGGGGTACAATGAGCTGTTCTTC. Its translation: CASSSITDRGYNELFF.

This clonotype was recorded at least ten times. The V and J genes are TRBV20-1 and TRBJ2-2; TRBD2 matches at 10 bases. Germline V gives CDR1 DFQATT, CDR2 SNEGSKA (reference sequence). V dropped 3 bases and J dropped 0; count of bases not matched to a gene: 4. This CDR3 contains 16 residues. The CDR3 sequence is CSASGLADANTGELFF. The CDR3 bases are TGCAGTGCTAGCGGACTAGCGGACGCGAACACCGGGGAGCTGTTTTTT.

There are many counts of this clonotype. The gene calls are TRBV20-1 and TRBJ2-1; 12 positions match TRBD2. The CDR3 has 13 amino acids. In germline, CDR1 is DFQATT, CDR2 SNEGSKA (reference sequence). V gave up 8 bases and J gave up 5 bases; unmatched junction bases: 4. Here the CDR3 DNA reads TGCAGTCCCGGACTAGCGGGGAACAATGAGCAGTTCTTC. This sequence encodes CSPGLAGNNEQFF.

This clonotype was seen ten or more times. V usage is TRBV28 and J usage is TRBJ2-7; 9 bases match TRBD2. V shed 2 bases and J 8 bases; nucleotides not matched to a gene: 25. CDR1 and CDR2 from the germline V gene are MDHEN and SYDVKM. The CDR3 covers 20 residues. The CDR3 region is CASSLPAGGRASGSPHKQYF. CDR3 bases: TGTGCCAGCAGTTTACCCGCGGGGGGGCGCGCCTCGGGTTCGCCCCACAAGCAGTACTTC.

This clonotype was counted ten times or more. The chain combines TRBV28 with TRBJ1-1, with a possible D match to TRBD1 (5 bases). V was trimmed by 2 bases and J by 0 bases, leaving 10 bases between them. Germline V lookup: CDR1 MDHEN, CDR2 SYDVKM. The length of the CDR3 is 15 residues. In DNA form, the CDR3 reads TGTGCCAGCAGTTTAGAAGGGACGATGAACACTGAAGCTTTCTTT. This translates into CASSLEGTMNTEAFF. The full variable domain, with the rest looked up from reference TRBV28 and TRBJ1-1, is DVKVTQSSRYLVKRTGEKVFLECVQDMDHENMFWYRQDPGLGLRLIYFSYDVKMKEKGDIPEGYSVSREKKERFSLILESASTNQTSMYLCASSLEGTMNTEAFFGQGTRLTVV.

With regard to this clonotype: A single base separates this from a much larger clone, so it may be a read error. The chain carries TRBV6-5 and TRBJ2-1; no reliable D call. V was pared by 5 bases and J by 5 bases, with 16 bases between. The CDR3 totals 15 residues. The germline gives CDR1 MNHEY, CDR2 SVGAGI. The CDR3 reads CASSISYSTNNEQFF. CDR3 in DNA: TGTGCCAGCAGTATTTCCTATTCTACCAACAATGAGCAGTTCTTC.

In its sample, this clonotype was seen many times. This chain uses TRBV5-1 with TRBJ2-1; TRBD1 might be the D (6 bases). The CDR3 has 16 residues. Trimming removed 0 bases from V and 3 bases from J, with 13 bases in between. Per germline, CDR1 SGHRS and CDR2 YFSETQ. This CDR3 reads CASSLAWTAGYNEQFF. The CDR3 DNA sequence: TGCGCCAGCAGCTTGGCTTGGACAGCCGGCTACAATGAGCAGTTCTTC.

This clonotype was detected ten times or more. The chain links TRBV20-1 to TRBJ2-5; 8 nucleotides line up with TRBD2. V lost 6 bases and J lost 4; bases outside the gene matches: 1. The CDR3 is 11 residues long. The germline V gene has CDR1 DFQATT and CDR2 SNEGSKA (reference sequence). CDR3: CSAGLAETQYF. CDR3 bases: TGCAGTGCCGGACTAGCAGAGACCCAGTACTTC.

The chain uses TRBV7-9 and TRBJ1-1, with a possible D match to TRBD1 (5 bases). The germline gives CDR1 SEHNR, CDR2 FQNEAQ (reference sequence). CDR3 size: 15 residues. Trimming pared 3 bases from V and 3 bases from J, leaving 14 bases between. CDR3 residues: CASSFLGGGDTEAFF. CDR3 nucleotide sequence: TGTGCCAGCAGCTTCTTGGGGGGGGGTGACACTGAAGCTTTCTTT.

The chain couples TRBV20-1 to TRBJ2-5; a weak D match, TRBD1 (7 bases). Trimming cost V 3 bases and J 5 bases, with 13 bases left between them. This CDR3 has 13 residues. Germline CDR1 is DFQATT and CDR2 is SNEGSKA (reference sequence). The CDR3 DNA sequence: TGCAGTGCTAGGTTGGCAGGGGGGGAGACCCAGTACTTC. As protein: CSARLAGGETQYF.

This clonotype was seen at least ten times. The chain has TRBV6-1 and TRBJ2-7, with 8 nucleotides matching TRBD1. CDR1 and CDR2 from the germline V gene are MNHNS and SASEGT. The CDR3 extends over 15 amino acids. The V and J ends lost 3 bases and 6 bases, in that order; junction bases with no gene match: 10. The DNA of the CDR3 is TGTGCCAGCAGTGAGCCTCGACAGGGGAAAACCGAGCAGTACTTC. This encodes CASSEPRQGKTEQYF.

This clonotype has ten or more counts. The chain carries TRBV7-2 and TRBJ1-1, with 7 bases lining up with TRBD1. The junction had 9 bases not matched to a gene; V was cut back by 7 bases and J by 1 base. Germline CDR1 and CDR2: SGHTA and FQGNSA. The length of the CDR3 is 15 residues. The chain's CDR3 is CASIPGWDRNTEAFF. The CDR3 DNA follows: TGTGCCAGCATCCCGGGGTGGGACAGGAACACTGAAGCTTTCTTT.

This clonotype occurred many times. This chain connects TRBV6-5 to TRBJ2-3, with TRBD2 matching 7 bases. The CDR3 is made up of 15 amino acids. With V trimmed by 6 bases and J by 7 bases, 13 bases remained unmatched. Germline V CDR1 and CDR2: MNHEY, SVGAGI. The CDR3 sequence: CASRPPGGERHTQYF. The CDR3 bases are TGTGCCAGCAGACCCCCTGGGGGGGAGAGACATACGCAGTATTTT.

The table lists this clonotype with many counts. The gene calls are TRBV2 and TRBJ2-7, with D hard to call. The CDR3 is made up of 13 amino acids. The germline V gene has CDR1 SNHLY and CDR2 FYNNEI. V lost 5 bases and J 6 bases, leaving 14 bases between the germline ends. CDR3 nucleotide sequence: TGTGCCAGCAGTCTCTGGTCACCCGCCGAGCAGTACTTC. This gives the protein CASSLWSPAEQYF.

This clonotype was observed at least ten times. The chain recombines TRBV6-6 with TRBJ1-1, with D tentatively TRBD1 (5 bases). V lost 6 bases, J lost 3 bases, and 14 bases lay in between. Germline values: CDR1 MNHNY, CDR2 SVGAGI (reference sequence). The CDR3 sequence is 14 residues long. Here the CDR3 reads CASRLLGRYTEAFF. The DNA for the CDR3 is TGTGCCAGCAGACTACTGGGACGGTACACTGAAGCTTTCTTT.